This section outlines one T cell receptor beta chain sequence together with its context. Its antigen has not been determined. No much larger clone is present one base from it, and per-base qualities are unavailable. This record comes from a study of blood T cell repertoires in COVID-19 (dated by TCRdb to about 2020). For the wider study: Samples from collaborators originated in the United States, Italy and Spain and spanned both the acute and convalescent phases of COVID-19. The prospective study material was composed of cDNA or gDNA derived from T cells, B-cell-depleted T cells, or PBMCs. The dataset comprised deeply sampled blood TCRbeta repertoires from subjects exposed to, actively infected with, or recovered from COVID-19. The repertoires were made available in a free public database intended to serve as a resource for research on the immune response to SARS-CoV-2. The samples were drawn from the first 160 participants of the ongoing ImmuneRACE study and from more than 1,000 subjects provided by 6 global collaborators. A de-identified subject ID, COVID-19 status, age in years and sex were almost always included in the sample metadata. Where available, HLA class I and class II types were obtained from metadata supplied by the sample provider rather than from assay-based typing.

The immunoSEQ Assay, a bias-controlled multiplex PCR, was used to amplify TCRbeta CDR3 regions from genomic DNA. Processing in the source paper ran as follows. The number of nucleated cells in each sample was estimated from the amplification of reference gene primers within the assay. To quantify the absolute abundance of each unique TCRbeta CDR3 rearrangement, sequence reads were collapsed and filtered. For each sample, productive Simpson clonality was calculated as the square root of Simpson's diversity index across productive rearrangements. TCRdb obtained this table from immuneACCESS and retained in-frame rearrangements with V and J assigned. These tables miss some clones; where compared with another copy, unresolved V genes account for less than half of the shortfall, and the remainder is unexplained. That table furnishes V, J and clone size, whereas the DNA furnished D and trimming. This sample lists around 33,000 clones; around 90% were detected once. The ten largest make up approximately 19% of the sample.

The full study reports these points: Clinical and demographic metadata were provided uncurated, with the amount varying by source and participant.

Whole blood was collected in K2EDTA tubes by collaborating institutions according to the institutions' own protocols. Collaborator samples were shipped for TCRbeta analysis as frozen whole blood, isolated PBMCs, or DNA extracted from either sample type. The CDR3 starts with the cysteine, ends with the phenylalanine, and has 13 residues. Only CDR3 DNA is held: 39 bases, read in frame from base 1. The germline V gene supplies CDR1 SGHNT and CDR2 YENEEA. The junction shows trimming of 5 bases on V and 5 bases on J, and the gene matches do not reach 3 bases of it. The clonotype comes from a man older than 75 with acute or convalescent COVID-19. The chain joins TRBV11-3 to TRBJ1-1; 9 central bases correspond to TRBD1. Material: peripheral blood. The nucleotide sequence is TGTGCCAGCAGCCTGGACAGGGGAACTGAAGCTTTCTTT. This codes for CASSLDRGTEAFF.